This T cell receptor beta chain was retrieved from a study of PD-1 blockade in classical Hodgkin lymphoma. Study-wide results and caveats: Complete responders matched newly diagnosed patients in baseline diversity. Healthy donors were reported to have higher baseline TCR diversity than newly diagnosed patients. CD4+ TCR diversity, unlike CD8+, climbed significantly by C4D1.

Trimming at V came to 2 bases and at J to 7 bases, leaving 16 bases not matched to a gene. The CDR3 spans 17 residues. Germline V gene data show CDR1 as SGHNT and CDR2 as YYREEE (reference sequence). Some clones are missing from TCRdb's copy, which holds only in-frame ones; the method was immunoSEQ multiplex PCR. The data contain 98,000 or so clones, about nine tenths of them singletons. Every one of the patients relapsed after autologous stem cell transplantation (brentuximab vedotin exposure was variable). As concerns this clone: Its specificity is not known.

The clonotype comes from a human donor with classical Hodgkin lymphoma. The chain combines TRBV5-4 with TRBJ2-7, with TRBD2 identical over 9 bases. Sequencing was performed on peripheral blood mononuclear cells (PBMCs), taken before the second cycle of nivolumab. The CDR3, as DNA: TGTGCCAGCAGCTTTGCCTCCGGTAGCGGGAGTGTGAGAGAGCAGTACTTC. As protein: CASSFASGSGSVREQYF.